This T cell receptor (beta chain) was sequenced in a study of blood T cell repertoires in COVID-19. Only in-frame clones appear in the TCRdb table, and some are missing; sequencing was by immunoSEQ multiplex PCR. The sample carries about 240,000 clones, approximately 86% recorded once. The CDR3 has 12 amino acids. V dropped 1 base and J dropped 6 bases, with 8 bases sitting between them. Germline CDR1 is GTSNPN and CDR2 is SVGIG (reference sequence). The TCR was taken from a woman between 35 and 50 years old with acute COVID-19. This chain links TRBV30 with TRBJ2-3, with a weak D call TRBD2 (6 bases). Sequencing input: PBMCs or T cells enriched from blood (not recorded which). Written as DNA, the CDR3 is TGTGCCTGGAGTGCGGGAGACGATACGCAGTATTTT. Its translation: CAWSAGDDTQYF.